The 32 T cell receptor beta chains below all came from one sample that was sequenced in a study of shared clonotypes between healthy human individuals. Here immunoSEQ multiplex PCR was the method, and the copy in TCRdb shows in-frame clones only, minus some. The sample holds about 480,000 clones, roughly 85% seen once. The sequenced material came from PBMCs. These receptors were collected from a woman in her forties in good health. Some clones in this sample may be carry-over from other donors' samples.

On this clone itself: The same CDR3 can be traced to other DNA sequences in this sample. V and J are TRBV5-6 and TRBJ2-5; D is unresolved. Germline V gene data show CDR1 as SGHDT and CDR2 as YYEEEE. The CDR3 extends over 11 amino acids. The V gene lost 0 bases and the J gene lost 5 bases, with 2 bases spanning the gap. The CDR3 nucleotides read TGTGCCAGCAGCTTGGAGGAGACCCAGTACTTC. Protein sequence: CASSLEETQYF.

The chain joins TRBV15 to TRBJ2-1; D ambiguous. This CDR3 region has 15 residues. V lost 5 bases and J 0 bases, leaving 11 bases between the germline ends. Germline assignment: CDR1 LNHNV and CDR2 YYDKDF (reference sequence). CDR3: CATSGWGFSYNEQFF. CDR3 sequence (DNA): TGTGCCACCAGCGGATGGGGATTCTCCTACAATGAGCAGTTCTTC.

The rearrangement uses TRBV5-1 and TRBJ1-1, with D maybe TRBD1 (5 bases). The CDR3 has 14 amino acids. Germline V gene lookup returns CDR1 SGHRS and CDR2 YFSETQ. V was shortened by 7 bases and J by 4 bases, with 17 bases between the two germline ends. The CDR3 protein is CASGSRTSSTEAFF. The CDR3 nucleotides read TGCGCCAGCGGCTCGAGGACATCCAGCACTGAAGCTTTCTTT.

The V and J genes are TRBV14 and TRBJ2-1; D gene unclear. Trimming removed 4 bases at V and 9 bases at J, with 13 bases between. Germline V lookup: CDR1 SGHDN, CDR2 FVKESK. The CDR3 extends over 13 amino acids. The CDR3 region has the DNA TGTGCCAGCAGCCTACTGGGCAGACTTGAGCAGTTCTTC. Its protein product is CASSLLGRLEQFF. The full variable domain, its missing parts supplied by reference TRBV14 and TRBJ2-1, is EAGVTQFPSHSVIEKGQTVTLRCDPISGHDNLYWYRRVMGKEIKFLLHFVKESKQDESGMPNNRFLAERTGGTYSTLKVQPAELEDSGVYFCASSLLGRLEQFFGPGTRLTVL.

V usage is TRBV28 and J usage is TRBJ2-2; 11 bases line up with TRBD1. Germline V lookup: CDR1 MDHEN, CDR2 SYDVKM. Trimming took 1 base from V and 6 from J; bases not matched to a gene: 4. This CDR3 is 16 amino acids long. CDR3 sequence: CASSLFGTGGAGELFF. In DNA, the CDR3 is TGTGCCAGCAGTTTATTCGGGACAGGGGGTGCCGGGGAGCTGTTTTTT.

In DNA form, the CDR3 reads TGCGCCAGCAGCTTGATGTCAGATAATTCACCCCTCCACTTT. It codes for CASSLMSDNSPLHF. The rearrangement uses TRBV5-1 and TRBJ1-6, with D unclear. The V end was cut by 1 base, the J end by 5 bases, with 7 bases between. The germline V gene encodes CDR1 SGHRS and CDR2 YFSETQ. The CDR3 runs 14 residues.

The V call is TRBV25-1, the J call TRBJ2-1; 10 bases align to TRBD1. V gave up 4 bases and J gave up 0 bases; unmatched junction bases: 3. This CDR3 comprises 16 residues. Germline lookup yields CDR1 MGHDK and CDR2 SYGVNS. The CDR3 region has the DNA TGTGCCAGCAGTGCCTGGACAGGGGGCTCCTACAATGAGCAGTTCTTC. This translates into CASSAWTGGSYNEQFF.

The CDR3 sequence: CASRGAGGYTF. The CDR3 nucleotides are TGTGCCAGCAGGGGGGCGGGTGGCTACACCTTC. The genes are TRBV27 and TRBJ1-2, with D perhaps TRBD1 (6 bases). The CDR3 runs 11 residues. Trimming took off 6 bases at V and 7 bases at J, with 9 bases between the two ends. Germline loops: CDR1 MNHEY, CDR2 SMNVEV (reference sequence).

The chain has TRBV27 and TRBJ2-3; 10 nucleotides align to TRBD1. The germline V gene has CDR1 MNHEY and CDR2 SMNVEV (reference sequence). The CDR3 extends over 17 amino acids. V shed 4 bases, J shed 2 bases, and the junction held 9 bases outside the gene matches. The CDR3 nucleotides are TGTGCCAGCAGTTCTATGGGGACAGGGGCGTTCACAGATACGCAGTATTTT. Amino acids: CASSSMGTGAFTDTQYF.

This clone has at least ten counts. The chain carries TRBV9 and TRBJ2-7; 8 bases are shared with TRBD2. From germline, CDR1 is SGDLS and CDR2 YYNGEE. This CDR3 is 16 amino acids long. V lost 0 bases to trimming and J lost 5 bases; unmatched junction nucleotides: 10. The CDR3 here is CASSVGVSGSLHEQYF. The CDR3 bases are TGTGCCAGCAGCGTAGGGGTAAGCGGGAGCCTCCACGAGCAGTACTTC.

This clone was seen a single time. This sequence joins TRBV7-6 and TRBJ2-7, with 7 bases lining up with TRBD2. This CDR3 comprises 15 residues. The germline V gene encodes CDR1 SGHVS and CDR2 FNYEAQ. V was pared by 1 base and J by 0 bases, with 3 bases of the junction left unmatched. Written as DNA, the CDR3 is TGTGCCAGCAGCTTAGGCGGGAGTGGCTCCTACGAGCAGTACTTC. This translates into CASSLGGSGSYEQYF.

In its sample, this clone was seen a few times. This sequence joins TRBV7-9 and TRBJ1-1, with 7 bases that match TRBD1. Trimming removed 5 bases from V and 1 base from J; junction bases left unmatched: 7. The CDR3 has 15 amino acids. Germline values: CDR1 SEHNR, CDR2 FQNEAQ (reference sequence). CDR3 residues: CASSRDSLGNTEAFF. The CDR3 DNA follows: TGTGCCAGCAGCCGGGACAGCTTGGGGAACACTGAAGCTTTCTTT.

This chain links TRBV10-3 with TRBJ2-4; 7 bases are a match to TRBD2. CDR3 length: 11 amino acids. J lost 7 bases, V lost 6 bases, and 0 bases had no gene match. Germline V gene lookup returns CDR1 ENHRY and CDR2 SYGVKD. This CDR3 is CAIRGGNIQYF. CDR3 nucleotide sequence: TGTGCCATCAGGGGGGGGAACATTCAGTACTTC.

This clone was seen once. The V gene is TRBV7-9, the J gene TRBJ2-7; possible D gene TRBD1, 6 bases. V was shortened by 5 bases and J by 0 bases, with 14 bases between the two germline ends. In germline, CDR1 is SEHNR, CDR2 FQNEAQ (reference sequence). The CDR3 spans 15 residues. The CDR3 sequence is CASSPPGTSSYEQYF. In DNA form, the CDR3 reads TGTGCCAGCAGCCCCCCGGGGACAAGCTCCTACGAGCAGTACTTC.

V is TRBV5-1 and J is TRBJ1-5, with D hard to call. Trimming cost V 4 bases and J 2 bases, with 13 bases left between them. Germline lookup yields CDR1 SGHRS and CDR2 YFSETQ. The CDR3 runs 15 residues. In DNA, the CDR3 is TGCGCCAGCAGCCCCCAGGACCCTGGCAATCAGCCCCAGCATTTT. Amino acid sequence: CASSPQDPGNQPQHF.

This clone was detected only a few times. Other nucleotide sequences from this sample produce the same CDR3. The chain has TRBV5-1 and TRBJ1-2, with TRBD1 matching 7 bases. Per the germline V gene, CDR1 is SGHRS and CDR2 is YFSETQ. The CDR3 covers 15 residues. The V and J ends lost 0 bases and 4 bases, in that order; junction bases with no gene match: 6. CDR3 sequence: CASSLGTGGGYGYTF. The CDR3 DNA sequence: TGCGCCAGCAGCTTGGGGACAGGTGGGGGCTATGGCTACACCTTC.

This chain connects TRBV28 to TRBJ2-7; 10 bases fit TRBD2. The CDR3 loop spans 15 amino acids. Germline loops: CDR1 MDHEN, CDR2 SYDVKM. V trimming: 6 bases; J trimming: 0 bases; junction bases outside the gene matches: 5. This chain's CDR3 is CASSGGLANSYEQYF. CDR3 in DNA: TGTGCCAGCAGCGGGGGACTAGCGAACTCCTACGAGCAGTACTTC.

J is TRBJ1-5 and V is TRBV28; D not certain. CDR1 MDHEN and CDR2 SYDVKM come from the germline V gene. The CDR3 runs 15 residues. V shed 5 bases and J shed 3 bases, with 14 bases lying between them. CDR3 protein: CASSPPRNLNQPQHF. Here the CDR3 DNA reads TGTGCCAGCAGTCCCCCTCGGAACCTCAATCAGCCCCAGCATTTT.

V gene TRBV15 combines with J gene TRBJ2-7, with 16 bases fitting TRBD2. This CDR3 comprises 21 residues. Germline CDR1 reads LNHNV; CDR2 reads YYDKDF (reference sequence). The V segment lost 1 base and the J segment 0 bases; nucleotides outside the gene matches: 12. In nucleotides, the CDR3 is TGTGCCACCAGCAGAGGGGAAGGGGGACTAGCGGGAGGGTTAGACTCCTACGAGCAGTACTTC. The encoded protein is CATSRGEGGLAGGLDSYEQYF. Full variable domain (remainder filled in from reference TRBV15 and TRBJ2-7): DAMVIQNPRYQVTQFGKPVTLSCSQTLNHNVMYWYQQKSSQAPKLLFHYYDKDFNNEADTPDNFQSRRPNTSFCFLDIRSPGLGDTAMYLCATSRGEGGLAGGLDSYEQYFGPGTRLTVT.

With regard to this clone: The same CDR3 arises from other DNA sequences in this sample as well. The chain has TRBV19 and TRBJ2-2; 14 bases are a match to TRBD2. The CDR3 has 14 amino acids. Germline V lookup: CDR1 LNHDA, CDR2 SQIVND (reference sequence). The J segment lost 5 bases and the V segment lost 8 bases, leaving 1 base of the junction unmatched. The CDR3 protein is CASRLAGGTGELFF. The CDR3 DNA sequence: TGTGCCAGTCGACTAGCGGGAGGGACCGGGGAGCTGTTTTTT. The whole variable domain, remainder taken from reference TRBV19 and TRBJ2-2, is DGGITQSPKYLFRKEGQNVTLSCEQNLNHDAMYWYRQDPGQGLRLIYYSQIVNDFQKGDIAEGYSVSREKKESFPLTVTSAQKNPTAFYLCASRLAGGTGELFFGEGSRLTVL.

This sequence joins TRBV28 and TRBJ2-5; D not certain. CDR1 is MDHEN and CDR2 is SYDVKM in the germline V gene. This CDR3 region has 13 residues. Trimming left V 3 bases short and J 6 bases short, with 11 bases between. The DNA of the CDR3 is TGTGCCAGCAGTTTTGACATTTGGCAGACCCAGTACTTC. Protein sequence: CASSFDIWQTQYF.

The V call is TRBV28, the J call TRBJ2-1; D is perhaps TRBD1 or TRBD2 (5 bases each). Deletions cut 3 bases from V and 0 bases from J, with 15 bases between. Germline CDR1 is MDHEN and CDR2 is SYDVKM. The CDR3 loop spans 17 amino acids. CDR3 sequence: CASSLGPGAVSYNEQFF. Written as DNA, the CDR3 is TGTGCCAGCAGTTTGGGGCCCGGAGCGGTCTCCTACAATGAGCAGTTCTTC.

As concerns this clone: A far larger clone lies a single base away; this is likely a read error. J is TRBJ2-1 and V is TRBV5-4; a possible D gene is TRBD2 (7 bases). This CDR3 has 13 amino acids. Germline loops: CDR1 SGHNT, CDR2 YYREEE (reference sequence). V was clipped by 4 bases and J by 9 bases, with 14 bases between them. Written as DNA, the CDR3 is TGTGCCAGCAGCCTGAGCGGGACAACTGAGCAGTTCTTC. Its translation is CASSLSGTTEQFF.

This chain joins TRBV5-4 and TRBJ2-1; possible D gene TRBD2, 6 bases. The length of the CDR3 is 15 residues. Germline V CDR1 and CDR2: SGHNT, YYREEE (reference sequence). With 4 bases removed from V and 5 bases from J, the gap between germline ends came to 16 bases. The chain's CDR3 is CASSPGLEKNNEQFF. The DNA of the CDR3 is TGTGCCAGCAGCCCGGGACTCGAAAAAAACAATGAGCAGTTCTTC.

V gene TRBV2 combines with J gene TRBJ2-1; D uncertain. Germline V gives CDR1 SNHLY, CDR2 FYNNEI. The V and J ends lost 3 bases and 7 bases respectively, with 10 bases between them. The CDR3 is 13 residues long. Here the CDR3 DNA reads TGTGCCAGCAGTGAGTGGTCGGTAAATGAGCAGTTCTTC. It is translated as CASSEWSVNEQFF.

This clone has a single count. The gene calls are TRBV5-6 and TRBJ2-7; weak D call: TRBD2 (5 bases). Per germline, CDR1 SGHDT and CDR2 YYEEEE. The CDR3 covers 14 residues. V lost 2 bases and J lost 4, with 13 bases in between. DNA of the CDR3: TGTGCCAGCAGCTTCGGTGGGAGTCGTTACGAGCAGTACTTC. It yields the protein CASSFGGSRYEQYF. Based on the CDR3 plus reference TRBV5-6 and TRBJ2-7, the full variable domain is DAGVTQSPTHLIKTRGQQVTLRCSPKSGHDTVSWYQQALGQGPQFIFQYYEEEERQRGNFPDRFSGHQFPNYSSELNVNALLLGDSALYLCASSFGGSRYEQYFGPGTRLTVT.

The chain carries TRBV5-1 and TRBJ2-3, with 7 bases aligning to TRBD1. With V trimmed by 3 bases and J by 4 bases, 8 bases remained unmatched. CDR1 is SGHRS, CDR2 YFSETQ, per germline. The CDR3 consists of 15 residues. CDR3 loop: CASSSGQVESDTQYF. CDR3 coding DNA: TGCGCCAGCAGCTCCGGACAGGTTGAGTCAGATACGCAGTATTTT. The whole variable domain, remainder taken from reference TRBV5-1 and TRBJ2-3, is KAGVTQTPRYLIKTRGQQVTLSCSPISGHRSVSWYQQTPGQGLQFLFEYFSETQRNKGNFPGRFSGRQFSNSRSEMNVSTLELGDSALYLCASSSGQVESDTQYFGPGTRLTVL.

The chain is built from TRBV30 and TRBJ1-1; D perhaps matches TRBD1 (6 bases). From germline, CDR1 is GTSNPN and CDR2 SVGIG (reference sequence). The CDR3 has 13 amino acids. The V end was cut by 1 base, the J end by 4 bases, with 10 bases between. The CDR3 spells CAWSEVRGTEAFF. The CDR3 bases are TGTGCCTGGAGTGAAGTCAGGGGCACTGAAGCTTTCTTT.

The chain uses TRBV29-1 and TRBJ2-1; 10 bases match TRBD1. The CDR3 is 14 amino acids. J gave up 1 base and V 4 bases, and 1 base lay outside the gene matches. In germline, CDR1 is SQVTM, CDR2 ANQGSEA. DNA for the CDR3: TGCAGCGTTGGGACAGGGGGGTCCTACAATGAGCAGTTCTTC. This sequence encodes CSVGTGGSYNEQFF.

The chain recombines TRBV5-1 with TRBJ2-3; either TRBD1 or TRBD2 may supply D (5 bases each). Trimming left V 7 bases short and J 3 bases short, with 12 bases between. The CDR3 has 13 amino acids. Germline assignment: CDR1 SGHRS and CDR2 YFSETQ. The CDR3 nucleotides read TGCGCCAGCCAGGGCAGGGAGACAGATACGCAGTATTTT. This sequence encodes CASQGRETDTQYF.

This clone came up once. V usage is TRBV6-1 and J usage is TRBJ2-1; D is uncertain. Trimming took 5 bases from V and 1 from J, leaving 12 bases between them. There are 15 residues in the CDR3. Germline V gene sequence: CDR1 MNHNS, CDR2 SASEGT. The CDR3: CASSREGPSYNEQFF. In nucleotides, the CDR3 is TGTGCCAGCAGTAGGGAAGGGCCGTCCTACAATGAGCAGTTCTTC.

The CDR3: CASSDRTDSEQYF. The CDR3 bases are TGCGCCAGCAGTGACCGGACTGACAGCGAGCAGTACTTC. The rearrangement uses TRBV10-1 and TRBJ2-7; possibly TRBD1 or TRBD2 for D (5 bases each). With 3 bases removed from V and 6 bases from J, the gap between germline ends came to 12 bases. Germline loops: CDR1 WNHNN, CDR2 SYGVQD (reference sequence). CDR3 length: 13 residues.